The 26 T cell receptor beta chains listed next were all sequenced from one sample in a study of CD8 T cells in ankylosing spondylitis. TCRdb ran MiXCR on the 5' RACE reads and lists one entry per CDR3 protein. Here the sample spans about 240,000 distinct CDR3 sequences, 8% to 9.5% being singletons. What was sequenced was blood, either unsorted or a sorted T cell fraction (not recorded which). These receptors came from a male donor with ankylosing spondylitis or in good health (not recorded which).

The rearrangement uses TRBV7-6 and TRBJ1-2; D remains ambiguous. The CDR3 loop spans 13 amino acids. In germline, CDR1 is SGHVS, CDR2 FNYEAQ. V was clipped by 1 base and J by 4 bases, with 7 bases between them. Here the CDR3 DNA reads TGTGCCAGCAGCTTAGATCGCCGCTATGGCTACACCTTC. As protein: CASSLDRRYGYTF. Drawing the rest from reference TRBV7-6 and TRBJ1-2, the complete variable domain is GAGVSQSPRYKVTKRGQDVALRCDPISGHVSLYWYRQALGQGPEFLTYFNYEAQQDKSGLPNDRFSAERPEGSISTLTIQRTEQRDSAMYRCASSLDRRYGYTFGSGTRLTVV.

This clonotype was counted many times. CDR3 coding DNA: TGTGCCAGTAGGCCTACAGGCGACTATGGCTACACCTTC. Its translation: CASRPTGDYGYTF. V usage is TRBV19 and J usage is TRBJ1-2, with D possibly being TRBD1 (5 bases). Germline loops: CDR1 LNHDA, CDR2 SQIVND (reference sequence). The CDR3 has 13 amino acids. V lost 6 bases and J lost 3, with 11 bases in between.

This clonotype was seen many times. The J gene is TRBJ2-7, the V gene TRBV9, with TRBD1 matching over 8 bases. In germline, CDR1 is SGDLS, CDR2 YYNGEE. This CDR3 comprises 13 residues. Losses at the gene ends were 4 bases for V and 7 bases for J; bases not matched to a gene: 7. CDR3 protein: CASSPGQGREQYF. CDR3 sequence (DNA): TGTGCCAGCAGCCCTGGACAGGGTAGGGAGCAGTACTTC.

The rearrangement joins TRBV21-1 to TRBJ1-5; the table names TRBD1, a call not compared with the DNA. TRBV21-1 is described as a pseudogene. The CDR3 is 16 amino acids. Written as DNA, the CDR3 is TGTGCCAGCAGCAAACTGCCGCCTGGCAGCAATCAGCCCCAGCATTTT. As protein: CASSKLPPGSNQPQHF.

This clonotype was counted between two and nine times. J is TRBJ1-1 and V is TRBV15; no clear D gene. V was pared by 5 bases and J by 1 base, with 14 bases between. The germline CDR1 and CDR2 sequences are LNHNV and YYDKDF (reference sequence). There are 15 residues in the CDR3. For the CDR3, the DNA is TGTGCCACCAGCCCTCCCGGGGAGGGGAACACTGAAGCTTTCTTT. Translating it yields CATSPPGEGNTEAFF. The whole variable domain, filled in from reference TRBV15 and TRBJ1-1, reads DAMVIQNPRYQVTQFGKPVTLSCSQTLNHNVMYWYQQKSSQAPKLLFHYYDKDFNNEADTPDNFQSRRPNTSFCFLDIRSPGLGDTAMYLCATSPPGEGNTEAFFGQGTRLTVV.

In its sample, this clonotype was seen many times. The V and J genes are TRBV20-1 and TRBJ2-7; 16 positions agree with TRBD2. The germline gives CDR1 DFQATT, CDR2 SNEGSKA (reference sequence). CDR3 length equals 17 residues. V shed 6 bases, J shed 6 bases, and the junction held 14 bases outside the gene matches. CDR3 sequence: CSAQTGTSGRASLEQYF. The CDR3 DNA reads TGCAGTGCCCAAACCGGGACTAGCGGGAGGGCCTCCCTCGAGCAGTACTTC.

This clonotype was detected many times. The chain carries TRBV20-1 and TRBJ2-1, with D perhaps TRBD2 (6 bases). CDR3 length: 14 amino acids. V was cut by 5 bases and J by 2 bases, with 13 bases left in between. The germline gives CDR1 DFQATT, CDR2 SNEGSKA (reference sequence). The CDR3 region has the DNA TGCAGTGCTCCCGTGGGCGGGACCTACAATGAGCAGTTCTTC. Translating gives CSAPVGGTYNEQFF.

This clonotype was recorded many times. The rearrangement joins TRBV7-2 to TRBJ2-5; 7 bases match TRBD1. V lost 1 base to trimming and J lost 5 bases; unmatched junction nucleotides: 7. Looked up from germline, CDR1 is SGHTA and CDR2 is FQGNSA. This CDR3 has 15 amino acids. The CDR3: CASSLVPRRGETQYF. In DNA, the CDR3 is TGTGCCAGCAGCTTAGTGCCTCGCAGGGGGGAGACCCAGTACTTC.

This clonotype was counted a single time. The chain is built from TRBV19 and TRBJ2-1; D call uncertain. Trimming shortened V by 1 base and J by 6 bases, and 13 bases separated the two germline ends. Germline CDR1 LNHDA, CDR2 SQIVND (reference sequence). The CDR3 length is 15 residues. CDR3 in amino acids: CASSIGGPKVNEQFF. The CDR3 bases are TGTGCCAGTAGTATAGGAGGTCCAAAGGTCAATGAGCAGTTCTTC.

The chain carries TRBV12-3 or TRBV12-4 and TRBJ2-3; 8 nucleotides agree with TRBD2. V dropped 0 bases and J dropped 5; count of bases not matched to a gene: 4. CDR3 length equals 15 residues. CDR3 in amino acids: CASSLAGGVKDTQYF. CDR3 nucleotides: TGTGCCAGCAGTTTAGCCGGGGGGGTAAAAGATACGCAGTATTTT.

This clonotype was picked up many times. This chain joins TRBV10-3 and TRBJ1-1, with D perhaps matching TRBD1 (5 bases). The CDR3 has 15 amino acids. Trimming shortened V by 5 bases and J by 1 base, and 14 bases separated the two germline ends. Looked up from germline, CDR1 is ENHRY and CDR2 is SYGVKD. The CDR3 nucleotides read TGTGCCATCAGTCGCCAGGGCTCGAGGAACACTGAAGCTTTCTTT. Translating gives CAISRQGSRNTEAFF.

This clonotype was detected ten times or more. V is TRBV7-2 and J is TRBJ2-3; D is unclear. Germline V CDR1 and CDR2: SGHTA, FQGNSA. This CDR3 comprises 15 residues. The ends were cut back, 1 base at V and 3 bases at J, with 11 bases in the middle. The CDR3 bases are TGTGCCAGCAGCTTAGAGTTGAAACCTACAGATACGCAGTATTTT. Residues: CASSLELKPTDTQYF.

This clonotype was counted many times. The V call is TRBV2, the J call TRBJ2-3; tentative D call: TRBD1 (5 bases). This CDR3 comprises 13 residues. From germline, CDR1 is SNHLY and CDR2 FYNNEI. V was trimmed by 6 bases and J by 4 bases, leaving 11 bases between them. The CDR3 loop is CASRDQGADTQYF. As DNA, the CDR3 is TGTGCCAGCAGAGACCAAGGGGCAGATACGCAGTATTTT.

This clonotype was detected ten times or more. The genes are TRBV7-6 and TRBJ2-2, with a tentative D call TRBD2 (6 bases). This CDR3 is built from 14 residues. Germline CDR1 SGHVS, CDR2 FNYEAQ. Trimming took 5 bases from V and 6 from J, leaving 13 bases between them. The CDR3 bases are TGTGCCAGCAGCGCGACTAGTTCCGCCGGGGAGCTGTTTTTT. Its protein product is CASSATSSAGELFF.

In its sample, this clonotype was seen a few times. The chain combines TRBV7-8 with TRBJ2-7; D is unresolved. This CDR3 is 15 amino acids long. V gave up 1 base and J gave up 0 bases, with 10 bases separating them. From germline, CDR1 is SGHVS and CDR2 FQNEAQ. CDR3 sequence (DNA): TGTGCCAGCAGCTTAGTGGGATCCAGCTCCTACGAGCAGTACTTC. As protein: CASSLVGSSSYEQYF.

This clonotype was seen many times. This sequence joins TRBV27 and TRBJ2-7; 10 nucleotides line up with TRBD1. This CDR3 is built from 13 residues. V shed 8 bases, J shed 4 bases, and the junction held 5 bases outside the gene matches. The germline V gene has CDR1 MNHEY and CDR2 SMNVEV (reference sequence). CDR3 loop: CASGRDRGYEQYF. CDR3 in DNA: TGTGCCAGCGGCCGGGACAGGGGTTACGAGCAGTACTTC.

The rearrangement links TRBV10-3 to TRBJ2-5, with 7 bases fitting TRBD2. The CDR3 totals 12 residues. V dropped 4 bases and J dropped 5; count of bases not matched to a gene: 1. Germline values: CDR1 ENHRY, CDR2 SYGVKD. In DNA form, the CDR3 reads TGTGCCATCAGTGGGACTAGGGAGACCCAGTACTTC. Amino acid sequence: CAISGTRETQYF.

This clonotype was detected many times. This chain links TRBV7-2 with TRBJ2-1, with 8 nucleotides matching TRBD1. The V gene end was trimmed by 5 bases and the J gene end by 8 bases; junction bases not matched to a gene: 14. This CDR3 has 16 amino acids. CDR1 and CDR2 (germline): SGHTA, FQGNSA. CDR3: CASSPIGTGYNYEQFF. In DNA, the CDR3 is TGTGCCAGCAGCCCCATAGGGACAGGCTATAATTATGAGCAGTTCTTC.

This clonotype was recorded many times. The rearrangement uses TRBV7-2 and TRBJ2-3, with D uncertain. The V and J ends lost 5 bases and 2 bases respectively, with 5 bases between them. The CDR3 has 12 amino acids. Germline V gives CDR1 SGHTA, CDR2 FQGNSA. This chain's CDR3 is CASSPHTDTQYF. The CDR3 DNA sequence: TGTGCCAGCAGCCCCCACACAGATACGCAGTATTTT.

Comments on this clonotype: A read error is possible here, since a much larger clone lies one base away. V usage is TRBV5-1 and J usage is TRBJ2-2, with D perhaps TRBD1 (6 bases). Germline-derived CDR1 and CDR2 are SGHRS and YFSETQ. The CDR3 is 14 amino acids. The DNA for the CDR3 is TGCGCCAACAGCCCCAATGGGGGCAACGGGGAGCTGTTTTTT. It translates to CANSPNGGNGELFF.

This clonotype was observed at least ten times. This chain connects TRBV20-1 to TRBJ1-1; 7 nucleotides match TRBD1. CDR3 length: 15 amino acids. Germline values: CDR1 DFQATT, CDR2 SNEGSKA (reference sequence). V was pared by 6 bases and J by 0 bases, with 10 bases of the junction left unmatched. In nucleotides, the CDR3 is TGCAGTGCCGCCCAAGGGGGCGCCATGAACACTGAAGCTTTCTTT. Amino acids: CSAAQGGAMNTEAFF.

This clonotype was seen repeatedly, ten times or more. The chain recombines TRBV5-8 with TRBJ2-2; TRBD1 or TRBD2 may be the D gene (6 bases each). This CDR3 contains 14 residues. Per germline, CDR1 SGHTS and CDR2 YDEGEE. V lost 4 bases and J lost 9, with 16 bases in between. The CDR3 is CASSPLGGPRELFF. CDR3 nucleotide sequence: TGTGCCAGCAGCCCCCTAGGGGGGCCCCGGGAGCTGTTTTTT.

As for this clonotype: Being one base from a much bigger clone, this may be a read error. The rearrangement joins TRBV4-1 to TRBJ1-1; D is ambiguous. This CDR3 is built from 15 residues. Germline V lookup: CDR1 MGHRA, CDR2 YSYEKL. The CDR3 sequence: CASSQERSRNIEAFF. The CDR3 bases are TGCGCCAGCAGCCAAGAGCGGTCGAGGAACATTGAAGCTTTCTTT.

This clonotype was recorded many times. The CDR3 DNA is TGTGCCAGCAGCTACTGGACTAGCGCGCTTGGGGCCAACGTCCTGACTTTC. Its translation is CASSYWTSALGANVLTF. This sequence joins TRBV7-2 and TRBJ2-6, with 9 nucleotides matching TRBD2. The J segment lost 3 bases and the V segment lost 4 bases, leaving 7 bases of the junction unmatched. This CDR3 is built from 17 residues. CDR1 is SGHTA, CDR2 FQGNSA, per germline.

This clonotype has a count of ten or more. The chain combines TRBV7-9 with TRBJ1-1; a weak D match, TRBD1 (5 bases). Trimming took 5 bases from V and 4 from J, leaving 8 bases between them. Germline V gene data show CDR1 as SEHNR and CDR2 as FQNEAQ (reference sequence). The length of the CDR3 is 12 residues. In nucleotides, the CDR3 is TGTGCCAGCAGCCCGGGGGGCACTGAAGCTTTCTTT. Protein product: CASSPGGTEAFF.

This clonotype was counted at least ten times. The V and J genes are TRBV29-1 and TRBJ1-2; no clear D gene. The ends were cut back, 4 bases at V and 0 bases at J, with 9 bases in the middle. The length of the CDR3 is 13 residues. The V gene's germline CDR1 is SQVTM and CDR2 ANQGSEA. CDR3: CSVGPASNYGYTF. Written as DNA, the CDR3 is TGCAGCGTTGGCCCAGCTTCTAACTATGGCTACACCTTC. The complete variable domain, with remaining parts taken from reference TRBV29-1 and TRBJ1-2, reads SAVISQKPSRDICQRGTSLTIQCQVDSQVTMMFWYRQQPGQSLTLIATANQGSEATYESGFVIDKFPISRPNLTFSTLTVSNMSPEDSSIYLCSVGPASNYGYTFGSGTRLTVV.